This TCR beta chain was recorded in a study of blood T cell repertoires in COVID-19. Study-level information: From the United States, Italy and Spain came samples of acute and convalescent COVID-19. From T cells, B-cell-depleted T cells, or PBMCs came the material, which was cDNA or gDNA.

Per the study methods: The authors estimated nucleated cell counts from reference gene primer amplification. Measured with immunoSEQ multiplex PCR; TCRdb has only the in-frame clones, and not every one. V, J and clone size derive from that table, while D and trimming were established from the DNA sequence. The profile covers about 190,000 clones, with about nine tenths appearing a single time and 6.7% taken by the ten largest. V shed 5 bases, J shed 2 bases, and the junction held 14 bases outside the gene matches. This CDR3 is 18 amino acids long. CDR1 SEHNR and CDR2 FQNEAQ come from the germline V gene (reference sequence).

This TCR was recovered from a man between 40 and 49 years old with acute or convalescent COVID-19. Sequenced: peripheral blood. The V gene is TRBV7-9, the J gene TRBJ2-7; 11 bases align to TRBD2. CDR3 nucleotides: TGTGCCAGCAGCCCCCCCTTAACTAGCGGGGGTGCCACCTACGAGCAGTACTTC. Amino acid sequence: CASSPPLTSGGATYEQYF.